This T cell receptor (beta chain) came from a study of Graves' ophthalmopathy and Graves' hyperthyroidism. Study-wide points: The model's ophthalmopathy progression predictions had about 71% sensitivity and 72% to 75% specificity.

The authors defined stable hyperthyroidism as no ophthalmopathy within 18 months of follow-up. Eligible hyperthyroidism cases comprised new diagnoses of under 2 months' duration in individuals aged 18 to 65. In this cohort, patients with other autoimmune diseases, uncontrolled infections, pregnancy or lactation were excluded. This clonotype was seen at least ten times. The antigen is unknown. Germline CDR1 is DFQATT and CDR2 is SNEGSKA (reference sequence). There are 13 residues in the CDR3. V lost 6 bases, J lost 6 bases, and 5 bases stayed unmatched. Scientists amplified the TCR beta CDR3 regions from RNA transcripts. After a first-round RT-PCR with HTBI primers, a second-round multiplex PCR was run. TCRdb re-called the multiplex PCR reads through MiXCR, storing one row per CDR3 protein. The sample contains under 800,000 distinct CDR3 sequences, around a fifth of which appear only once.

The specimen was peripheral blood. This clonotype was sampled from a woman in her late teens or twenties with stable Graves' hyperthyroidism. Some clones in this sample may be carry-over from other donors' samples. This rearrangement joins TRBV20-1 to TRBJ1-5, with 10 bases aligning to TRBD1. The CDR3 region is CSAPGTGVQPQHF. The CDR3 nucleotides read TGCAGTGCCCCCGGGACAGGGGTTCAGCCCCAGCATTTT.